This T cell receptor beta chain was documented in a study of T cell responses to AZD1222 COVID-19 vaccine. Sequencing was performed with immunoSEQ multiplex PCR; in TCRdb, only in-frame clones are kept and a portion is missing. The sample lists 150,000 to 250,000 clones, about 94% occurring once. The J segment lost 0 bases and the V segment lost 7 bases, leaving 9 bases of the junction unmatched. CDR3 length: 16 residues. In germline, CDR1 is LNHDA, CDR2 SQIVND (reference sequence). Study results and limitations: Only a handful of AZD1222 recipients, several in all, had baseline seropositivity. Donor demographics were predominantly white British with a female majority; clonal diversity may be underestimated.

Notes on this clone: Its antigen is unidentified.

Sample: peripheral blood, taken 28 days after the second AZD1222 dose. This clonotype was sampled from an adult who received the AZD1222 COVID-19 vaccine. The chain employs TRBV19 and TRBJ1-1; TRBD1 matches at 9 bases. For the CDR3, the DNA is TGTGCCAGTACCCCACAGGGGGCGAATATGAACACTGAAGCTTTCTTT. Amino acids: CASTPQGANMNTEAFF.